A selection of T cell receptor beta chains follows, all from one sample in a study of regulatory T cells in long-lasting Graves disease. MiXCR, run by TCRdb on the multiplex PCR reads, gives a single entry per CDR3 protein. In the table there are 450,000 or so distinct CDR3 sequences, less than 25% of which are singletons. Material: peripheral blood mononuclear cells (PBMCs), obtained when the disease was refractory, from a patient treated with antithyroid drugs. These TCRs come from a female donor with Graves disease. Both conserved end residues are part of each CDR3. D genes are given only for firm matches.

CDR3 length	D gene	V gene	J gene	CDR3 protein
13	NA	TRBV2	TRBJ1-2	CARNSDRNYGYTF
13	NA	TRBV7-2	TRBJ1-6	CASSLVSNSPLHF
14	NA	TRBV10-3	TRBJ1-1	CAISEDTQNTEAFF
14	NA	TRBV12-3/TRBV12-4	TRBJ2-7	CASSLHSILHEQYF
15	NA	TRBV28	TRBJ1-1	CASSSPGSLGTEAFF
13	NA	TRBV7-9	TRBJ1-1	CASSTPRTLGAFF
13	TRBD2	TRBV6-1	TRBJ2-7	CASRTSGNYEQYF
17	TRBD1	TRBV13	TRBJ1-3	CASSLYWDRAKRNTIYF
16	NA	TRBV15	TRBJ2-2	CATSRDVGGGTGELFF
13	NA	TRBV18	TRBJ1-1	CASLGQLNTEAFF
14	NA	TRBV28	TRBJ1-2	CASSFENSLRGYTF
11	NA	TRBV12-3/TRBV12-4	TRBJ1-1	CAGSFFGEAFF
14	TRBD2	TRBV7-2	TRBJ2-7	CASSKSGGPGEQYF
20	NA	TRBV19	TRBJ1-1	CASSIIEGIQGQSWNAEAFF
13	NA	TRBV7-2	TRBJ1-6	CANRAGTDSPLHF
12	NA	TRBV28	TRBJ1-5	CGARTGNQPQHF